This TCR beta chain originates from a study of human T cells and chemical hapten exposure. TCRdb called the RACE reads again in MiXCR, with one record for every CDR3 protein. The profile shows tens of thousands of distinct CDR3 sequences, 8.5% to 12% of them singletons. This CDR3 is 15 amino acids long. The V gene's germline CDR1 is MNHEY and CDR2 SVGAGI. V was clipped by 6 bases and J by 1 base, with 15 bases between them. Time point here: patch test 2, 6 weeks after DPC sensitization. Specified treatment: therapeutic diphenylcyclopropenone sensitization with weekly scalp DPC. The sample here was whole blood, taken in connection with sensitization to the hapten diphenylcyclopropenone (DPC). The V and J genes are TRBV6-5 and TRBJ1-1; D unclear. The receptor was isolated from a woman aged 45-60 years with alopecia areata. Some clones in this sample may be carry-over from other donors' samples. Here the CDR3 reads CASSPFNTANTEAFF. CDR3 sequence (DNA): TGTGCCAGCAGCCCCTTCAATACTGCGAACACTGAAGCTTTCTTT.